These T cell receptor beta chains were read from a single sample in a study of T-cell memory formation after mild COVID-19. MiXCR, applied by TCRdb to the 5' RACE reads, yields one record per CDR3 protein. The sample carries just over 150,000 distinct CDR3 sequences, roughly 30% recorded once. The sample was PBMCs or a T cell subset sorted from them (not recorded which). These receptors were collected from an adult woman who had mild COVID-19 (a few samples of this study predate the infection). Cell type and time point are not known. Both conserved end residues are part of each CDR3. The D gene is left open where the match is weak. Size is omitted from some rows. Given values are once, few, many or a class for expanded clones.

V gene: TRBV12-3/TRBV12-4; clone size: -; D gene: -; J gene: TRBJ2-7; CDR3 DNA: TGTGCCAGCAGTTTAACTTCCGGAGGGGGGCTGGTCGAGCAGTACTTC; CDR3 protein: CASSLTSGGGLVEQYF
V gene: TRBV19; clone size: -; D gene: -; J gene: TRBJ2-6; CDR3 DNA: TGTGCCAGTAGTATAGACGTATCTGGGGCCAACGTCCTGACTTTC; CDR3 protein: CASSIDVSGANVLTF
V gene: TRBV7-9; clone size: -; D gene: -; J gene: TRBJ1-2; CDR3 DNA: TGTGCCAGCAGCGGGTTTCGACCGGAAGACTATGGCTACACCTTC; CDR3 protein: CASSGFRPEDYGYTF
V gene: TRBV7-9; clone size: -; D gene: -; J gene: TRBJ1-5; CDR3 DNA: TGTGCCAGCAGCTTAGCGGACGTCGGCAATCAGCCCCAGCATTTT; CDR3 protein: CASSLADVGNQPQHF
V gene: TRBV29-1; clone size: few; D gene: TRBD1; J gene: TRBJ2-7; CDR3 DNA: TGCAGCGTTGAAGAAACGGGACAGGGCTACGAGCAGTACTTC; CDR3 protein: CSVEETGQGYEQYF
V gene: TRBV15; clone size: few; D gene: -; J gene: TRBJ2-1; CDR3 DNA: TGTGCCACCAGCAGAGATATTGGCGGCAATGAGCAGTTCTTC; CDR3 protein: CATSRDIGGNEQFF
V gene: TRBV30; clone size: once; D gene: -; J gene: TRBJ2-2; CDR3 DNA: TGTGCCTGGAGGAGGAGGACGAACACCGGGGAGCTGTTTTTT; CDR3 protein: CAWRRRTNTGELFF
V gene: TRBV29-1; clone size: -; D gene: -; J gene: TRBJ1-5; CDR3 DNA: TGCAGCGTTGTGGGGAGAGGAGGGCCCCAGCATTTT; CDR3 protein: CSVVGRGGPQHF
V gene: TRBV7-9; clone size: few; D gene: TRBD1; J gene: TRBJ2-2; CDR3 DNA: TGTGCCAGCAGATCCACCGGACAGGGGAACACCGGGGAGCTGTTTTTT; CDR3 protein: CASRSTGQGNTGELFF
V gene: TRBV12-3/TRBV12-4; clone size: -; D gene: -; J gene: TRBJ2-5; CDR3 DNA: TGTGCCAGCAGTTTCCGGTCCAAAGAGACCCAGTACTTC; CDR3 protein: CASSFRSKETQYF
V gene: TRBV7-9; clone size: -; D gene: -; J gene: TRBJ2-1; CDR3 DNA: TGTGCCAGCAGCCCTTGGGTGACCCCAACCTACAATGAGCAGTTCTTC; CDR3 protein: CASSPWVTPTYNEQFF
V gene: TRBV12-3/TRBV12-4; clone size: -; D gene: -; J gene: TRBJ2-1; CDR3 DNA: TGTGCCAGCAGTTTAGAAACCTCGGCCGATGAGCAGTTCTTC; CDR3 protein: CASSLETSADEQFF
V gene: TRBV12-3/TRBV12-4; clone size: -; D gene: -; J gene: TRBJ2-7; CDR3 DNA: TGTGCCAGCAGTCCCGGGGAGTATGCCTACGAGCAGTACTTC; CDR3 protein: CASSPGEYAYEQYF
V gene: TRBV12-3/TRBV12-4; clone size: -; D gene: -; J gene: TRBJ2-2; CDR3 DNA: TGTGCCAGCAGCAAACCCGGGGAGCTGTTTTTT; CDR3 protein: CASSKPGELFF
V gene: TRBV5-4; clone size: -; D gene: -; J gene: TRBJ1-1; CDR3 DNA: TGTGCCAGCAGCTTGACCAGGGTGGAGACTGAAGCTTTCTTT; CDR3 protein: CASSLTRVETEAFF
V gene: TRBV30; clone size: -; D gene: -; J gene: TRBJ1-2; CDR3 DNA: TGTGCCTGGAGTTTTCAGTCGGGGGGCTACACCTTC; CDR3 protein: CAWSFQSGGYTF
V gene: TRBV5-1; clone size: -; D gene: -; J gene: TRBJ2-5; CDR3 DNA: TGCGCCAGCAGCCGGTCGGGCCAAGAGACCCAGTACTTC; CDR3 protein: CASSRSGQETQYF
V gene: TRBV7-6; clone size: -; D gene: TRBD2; J gene: TRBJ2-7; CDR3 DNA: TGTGCCAGCAGCCCGTTTGGAGTGTCAGCCCAGTTAATAGCGGGGGGGCGCTACGAGCAGTACTTC; CDR3 protein: CASSPFGVSAQLIAGGRYEQYF
V gene: TRBV7-8; clone size: few; D gene: -; J gene: TRBJ2-3; CDR3 DNA: TGTGCCAGCAGCCGGGATGGGACCCGCCAAGGTACGCAGTATTTT; CDR3 protein: CASSRDGTRQGTQYF
V gene: TRBV5-1; clone size: once; D gene: -; J gene: TRBJ2-4; CDR3 DNA: TGCGCCAGCAGCTCCGGGACAGCCAAAAACATTCAGTACTTC; CDR3 protein: CASSSGTAKNIQYF
V gene: TRBV5-5; clone size: few; D gene: -; J gene: TRBJ1-5; CDR3 DNA: TGTGCCAGCAGCCTGGAATCGGGTTGGAGTCAGCCCCAGCATTTT; CDR3 protein: CASSLESGWSQPQHF
V gene: TRBV6-1; clone size: -; D gene: -; J gene: TRBJ2-7; CDR3 DNA: TGTGCCAGCAGTTGGCGTTACGAGCAGTACTTC; CDR3 protein: CASSWRYEQYF
V gene: TRBV5-6; clone size: -; D gene: TRBD1; J gene: TRBJ2-7; CDR3 DNA: TGTGCCAGCAGCCACGGGACAGCGTCCTACGAGCAGTACTTC; CDR3 protein: CASSHGTASYEQYF
V gene: TRBV3-1; clone size: -; D gene: TRBD2; J gene: TRBJ2-7; CDR3 DNA: TGTGCCAGCAGCCCTACTAGCGGGAGGGGCGAGCAGTACTTC; CDR3 protein: CASSPTSGRGEQYF
V gene: TRBV3-1; clone size: -; D gene: -; J gene: TRBJ1-6; CDR3 DNA: TGTGCCAGCAGCCAAGGTAATTCACCCCTCCACTTT; CDR3 protein: CASSQGNSPLHF
V gene: TRBV5-1; clone size: -; D gene: -; J gene: TRBJ1-1; CDR3 DNA: TGCGCCAGCAGCTGGGACGGGTCATCTAGTGAAGCTTTCTTT; CDR3 protein: CASSWDGSSSEAFF
V gene: TRBV4-3; clone size: -; D gene: -; J gene: TRBJ1-4; CDR3 DNA: TGCGCCAGCAGCTGGAGCGGAACTAATGAAAAACTGTTTTTT; CDR3 protein: CASSWSGTNEKLFF
V gene: TRBV20-1; clone size: few; D gene: -; J gene: TRBJ2-5; CDR3 DNA: TGCAGTGCTCCGGGGAGGAGGGAGACCCAGTACTTC; CDR3 protein: CSAPGRRETQYF
V gene: TRBV29-1; clone size: -; D gene: -; J gene: TRBJ2-2; CDR3 DNA: TGCAGCGTTGTCCCTGTCACCGGGGAGCTGTTTTTT; CDR3 protein: CSVVPVTGELFF
V gene: TRBV6-5; clone size: -; D gene: -; J gene: TRBJ2-7; CDR3 DNA: TGTGCCAGCAGCCGTGACCGAAGCTCCTACGAGCAGTACTTC; CDR3 protein: CASSRDRSSYEQYF
V gene: TRBV19; clone size: -; D gene: -; J gene: TRBJ2-6; CDR3 DNA: TGTGCCAGTACGTGGGGGCCCTCTGGGGCCAACGTCCTGACTTTC; CDR3 protein: CASTWGPSGANVLTF
V gene: TRBV12-3/TRBV12-4; clone size: -; D gene: -; J gene: TRBJ1-1; CDR3 DNA: TGTGCCAGCAGCCACCACTACAGGCCCGAAGCTTTCTTT; CDR3 protein: CASSHHYRPEAFF
V gene: TRBV27; clone size: many; D gene: -; J gene: TRBJ1-1; CDR3 DNA: TGTGCCAGCAGTTTAGGGACTGAAGCTTTCTTT; CDR3 protein: CASSLGTEAFF
V gene: TRBV24-1; clone size: -; D gene: TRBD2; J gene: TRBJ2-1; CDR3 DNA: TGTGCCACCAGCGTCGGCGGGGGGGCCCTCCACAATGAGCAGTTCTTC; CDR3 protein: CATSVGGGALHNEQFF
V gene: TRBV5-1; clone size: -; D gene: -; J gene: TRBJ1-1; CDR3 DNA: TGCGCCAGCAGCGAAATGGGACACCCAAACACTGAAGCTTTCTTT; CDR3 protein: CASSEMGHPNTEAFF
V gene: TRBV4-3; clone size: -; D gene: -; J gene: TRBJ1-2; CDR3 DNA: TGCGCCAGCAGCCAAGACGGGAGCCGTTCTGGTGGCTACACCTTC; CDR3 protein: CASSQDGSRSGGYTF
V gene: TRBV7-9; clone size: -; D gene: -; J gene: TRBJ2-1; CDR3 DNA: TGTGCCAGCAGCTTAGCATTTTTCGGGAGCTACAATGAGCAGTTCTTC; CDR3 protein: CASSLAFFGSYNEQFF
V gene: TRBV19; clone size: -; D gene: -; J gene: TRBJ2-2; CDR3 DNA: TGTGCCAGTAGTCCAAGGGTCCAGGCGGGGGCCACCGGGGAGCTGTTTTTT; CDR3 protein: CASSPRVQAGATGELFF
V gene: TRBV4-3; clone size: -; D gene: -; J gene: TRBJ2-3; CDR3 DNA: TGCGCCAGCAGCCTTAAAAGGCCTAAGCCTCGGGCCGCAGATACGCAGTATTTT; CDR3 protein: CASSLKRPKPRAADTQYF
V gene: TRBV6-5; clone size: few; D gene: -; J gene: TRBJ1-1; CDR3 DNA: TGTGCCAGCAGTTGGGATGTGGGCTGGATGAACACTGAAGCTTTCTTT; CDR3 protein: CASSWDVGWMNTEAFF
V gene: TRBV27; clone size: -; D gene: -; J gene: TRBJ2-7; CDR3 DNA: TGTGCCAGCAGTTTATCGCCTAGTGGTGGCACCTACGAGCAGTACTTC; CDR3 protein: CASSLSPSGGTYEQYF
V gene: TRBV12-3/TRBV12-4; clone size: few; D gene: -; J gene: TRBJ2-7; CDR3 DNA: TGTGCCAGCAGCTATGACAGGACCTACGAGCAGTACTTC; CDR3 protein: CASSYDRTYEQYF
V gene: TRBV5-5; clone size: few; D gene: -; J gene: TRBJ1-5; CDR3 DNA: TGTGCCAGCAGCCCCGGTCCTAGACTCGATCAGCCCCAGCATTTT; CDR3 protein: CASSPGPRLDQPQHF
V gene: TRBV6-4; clone size: -; D gene: -; J gene: TRBJ2-1; CDR3 DNA: TGTGCCAGCAGGGTAGGGTTCCTCCTCAATGAGCAGTTCTTC; CDR3 protein: CASRVGFLLNEQFF
V gene: TRBV7-8; clone size: few; D gene: -; J gene: TRBJ1-5; CDR3 DNA: TGTGCCAGCAGCTTGGCAGGCTTCAATCAGCCCCAGCATTTT; CDR3 protein: CASSLAGFNQPQHF
V gene: TRBV5-1; clone size: -; D gene: TRBD1; J gene: TRBJ1-5; CDR3 DNA: TGCGCCAGCAGCGACGGACAGGAAGGGGGGCCCCAGCATTTT; CDR3 protein: CASSDGQEGGPQHF
V gene: TRBV7-9; clone size: -; D gene: -; J gene: TRBJ1-2; CDR3 DNA: TGTGCCAGCAGCTCAACAGGTAGTCGGGGCTACACCTTC; CDR3 protein: CASSSTGSRGYTF
V gene: TRBV12-3/TRBV12-4; clone size: -; D gene: -; J gene: TRBJ2-5; CDR3 DNA: TGTGCCAGCAGTAGTTTCGAGACCCAGTACTTC; CDR3 protein: CASSSFETQYF
V gene: TRBV12-3/TRBV12-4; clone size: -; D gene: -; J gene: TRBJ2-3; CDR3 DNA: TGTGCCAGCAGTGCAGGGATCTCCCCTAGCACAGATACGCAGTATTTT; CDR3 protein: CASSAGISPSTDTQYF
V gene: TRBV12-3/TRBV12-4; clone size: once; D gene: TRBD1; J gene: TRBJ1-5; CDR3 DNA: TGTGCCAGCAGTGGACAGGGCAATCAGCCCCAGCATTTT; CDR3 protein: CASSGQGNQPQHF